Below, 31 T cell receptor beta chains from the same sample are listed, as sequenced in a study of identifying expanded T cells in peripheral blood. Generated by immunoSEQ multiplex PCR, the TCRdb table keeps only in-frame clones and is missing some. The repertoire holds approximately 130,000 clones, around four fifths seen once, with approximately 3% in the top ten. Sequencing was done on a sample of blood. The source of these receptors is a person between 18 and 75 years old in good health.

V and J are TRBV27 and TRBJ2-1; D is unresolved. Germline-derived CDR1 and CDR2 are MNHEY and SMNVEV (reference sequence). CDR3 length: 11 amino acids. V shed 7 bases and J shed 4 bases, with 5 bases lying between them. CDR3 sequence (DNA): TGTGCCAGCAAGGCTTACAATGAGCAGTTCTTC. Protein product: CASKAYNEQFF.

This rearrangement joins TRBV6-5 to TRBJ1-2; tentatively, D is TRBD1 (5 bases). Germline lookup yields CDR1 MNHEY and CDR2 SVGAGI. Deletions cut 6 bases from V and 5 bases from J, with 19 bases between. The CDR3 has 15 amino acids. The CDR3 here is CASSASPGARYGYTF. The CDR3 DNA reads TGTGCCAGCAGCGCCTCCCCCGGGGCCCGGTATGGCTACACCTTC.

CDR3 bases: TGTGCCAGCTCACCAACGGAATCCTACGAGCAGTACTTC. Translation gives CASSPTESYEQYF. The rearrangement links TRBV18 to TRBJ2-7, with unresolved D. V lost 2 bases to trimming and J lost 1 base, with 6 bases between them. This CDR3 spans 13 amino acids. The germline CDR1 and CDR2 sequences are KGHSH and LQKENI.

V is TRBV6-6 and J is TRBJ1-5; tentatively, D is TRBD1 (5 bases). Germline CDR1 reads MNHNY; CDR2 reads SVGAGI (reference sequence). CDR3 length equals 16 residues. V was clipped by 10 bases and J by 0 bases, with 19 bases between them. CDR3 region: CATRGTGTYSNQPQHF. CDR3 coding DNA: TGTGCCACACGCGGTACAGGAACTTATAGCAATCAGCCCCAGCATTTT.

This chain uses TRBV7-9 with TRBJ1-2, with D possibly matching TRBD1 (5 bases). The CDR3 totals 13 residues. V dropped 11 bases and J dropped 2 bases, with 15 bases sitting between them. Germline V gene lookup returns CDR1 SEHNR and CDR2 FQNEAQ (reference sequence). The CDR3 reads CAGGEGSNYGYTF. The CDR3 nucleotides are TGTGCCGGAGGGGAAGGTTCCAACTATGGCTACACCTTC. The full variable domain, in which reference TRBV7-9 and TRBJ1-2 provide the parts outside the CDR3, is DTGVSQNPRHKITKRGQNVTFRCDPISEHNRLYWYRQTLGQGPEFLTYFQNEAQLEKSRLLSDRFSAERPKGSFSTLEIQRTEQGDSAMYLCAGGEGSNYGYTFGSGTRLTVV.

The chain uses TRBV11-2 and TRBJ1-2, with a possible D match to TRBD1 (6 bases). Trimming removed 1 base from V and 4 bases from J, with 16 bases in between. This CDR3 is 16 amino acids long. CDR1 is SGHAT and CDR2 is FQNNGV in the germline V gene. As DNA, the CDR3 is TGTGCCAGCAGCTTAGGCCCTCGAGGGGGGGCCTATGGCTACACCTTC. Translated: CASSLGPRGGAYGYTF.

This sequence joins TRBV9 and TRBJ1-3; D is perhaps TRBD1 (6 bases). This CDR3 is 16 amino acids long. V lost 3 bases, J lost 1 base, and 14 bases lay in between. The germline V gene encodes CDR1 SGDLS and CDR2 YYNGEE. CDR3 sequence reads: CASSAVGGGSGNTIYF. CDR3 in DNA: TGTGCCAGCAGCGCCGTAGGGGGAGGGTCTGGAAACACCATATATTTT.

The chain combines TRBV5-1 with TRBJ1-3; D not resolved. The V end lost 4 bases, the J end lost 0 bases, and 11 bases lay between the germline ends. Germline-derived CDR1 and CDR2 are SGHRS and YFSETQ. This CDR3 has 15 amino acids. The DNA for the CDR3 is TGCGCCAGCAGCACCGGAAGCGGCTCTGGAAACACCATATATTTT. This gives the protein CASSTGSGSGNTIYF.

The chain combines TRBV7-2 with TRBJ2-1; 9 nucleotides agree with TRBD2. Germline V gene lookup returns CDR1 SGHTA and CDR2 FQGNSA. The CDR3 runs 15 residues. The V gene end was trimmed by 5 bases and the J gene end by 8 bases; junction bases not matched to a gene: 10. CDR3 sequence reads: CASSPVTAGGYEQFF. DNA for the CDR3: TGTGCCAGCAGCCCCGTAACAGCGGGGGGCTATGAGCAGTTCTTC.

The V and J genes are TRBV11-2 and TRBJ2-1; a weak D match, TRBD1 (6 bases). Trimming left V 5 bases short and J 9 bases short, with 20 bases between. In germline, CDR1 is SGHAT, CDR2 FQNNGV. This CDR3 contains 15 residues. The CDR3 region has the DNA TGTGCCAGCAGCACAACGACAGGTAAGGGGCGTGAGCAGTTCTTC. It encodes CASSTTTGKGREQFF.

This rearrangement joins TRBV2 to TRBJ2-3; TRBD1 agrees at 7 bases. This CDR3 comprises 14 residues. Germline V gene data show CDR1 as SNHLY and CDR2 as FYNNEI. Germline trimming cut 5 bases from V and 10 bases from J; bases unmatched to any gene: 12. Here the CDR3 DNA reads TGTGCCAGCAGTTGGAGCGACAGGGCGGTGGCGCAGTATTTT. Its translation: CASSWSDRAVAQYF. Full variable domain (outside the CDR3, taken from reference TRBV2 and TRBJ2-3): EPEVTQTPSHQVTQMGQEVILRCVPISNHLYFYWYRQILGQKVEFLVSFYNNEISEKSEIFDDQFSVERPDGSNFTLKIRSTKLEDSAMYFCASSWSDRAVAQYFGPGTRLTVL.

This rearrangement joins TRBV12-5 to TRBJ1-4; TRBD1 agrees at 7 bases. Trimming cost V 4 bases and J 0 bases; bases outside gene matches: 5. CDR3 length: 16 amino acids. The germline CDR1 and CDR2 sequences are LGHNT and FRNRAP. The chain's CDR3 is CASGWETGATNEKLFF. The DNA of the CDR3 is TGTGCTAGTGGTTGGGAAACAGGGGCAACTAATGAAAAACTGTTTTTT.

The chain links TRBV2 to TRBJ1-1; unclear D gene. The V gene's germline CDR1 is SNHLY and CDR2 FYNNEI. The V end lost 4 bases, the J end lost 1 base, and 7 bases lay between the germline ends. This CDR3 contains 13 residues. This CDR3 reads CASSVSENTEAFF. The CDR3, as DNA: TGTGCCAGCAGTGTTTCCGAGAACACTGAAGCTTTCTTT. Variable domain in full (rest from reference TRBV2 and TRBJ1-1): EPEVTQTPSHQVTQMGQEVILRCVPISNHLYFYWYRQILGQKVEFLVSFYNNEISEKSEIFDDQFSVERPDGSNFTLKIRSTKLEDSAMYFCASSVSENTEAFFGQGTRLTVV.

CDR3 in DNA: TGTGCCAGCAGCTTAAATCCAGGGGAGACCCAGTACTTC. Translation gives CASSLNPGETQYF. The chain couples TRBV7-6 to TRBJ2-5; TRBD1 might be the D (5 bases). The CDR3 sequence is 13 residues long. Looked up from germline, CDR1 is SGHVS and CDR2 is FNYEAQ. V dropped 2 bases and J dropped 5 bases, with 9 bases sitting between them.

The gene calls are TRBV14 and TRBJ1-4; D ambiguous. This CDR3 contains 14 residues. Trimming shortened V by 1 base and J by 8 bases, and 11 bases separated the two germline ends. Germline-derived CDR1 and CDR2 are SGHDN and FVKESK. As DNA, the CDR3 is TGTGCCAGCAGCCAAGGAGGCGGGTACGAAAAACTGTTTTTT. The encoded protein is CASSQGGGYEKLFF. Combining the CDR3 with reference TRBV14 and TRBJ1-4 gives the whole variable domain EAGVTQFPSHSVIEKGQTVTLRCDPISGHDNLYWYRRVMGKEIKFLLHFVKESKQDESGMPNNRFLAERTGGTYSTLKVQPAELEDSGVYFCASSQGGGYEKLFFGSGTQLSVL.

This clone has only one observation. This chain uses TRBV9 with TRBJ2-2, with TRBD1 as a possible D gene (6 bases). This CDR3 has 15 amino acids. V was clipped by 3 bases and J by 7 bases, with 16 bases between them. Germline V CDR1 and CDR2: SGDLS, YYNGEE. In DNA, the CDR3 is TGTGCCAGCAGCGGGGGACATCGGGGCGTCGGGGAGCTGTTTTTT. Protein: CASSGGHRGVGELFF.

The chain recombines TRBV29-1 with TRBJ2-7; weak D call: TRBD1 (7 bases). The ends were cut back, 3 bases at V and 4 bases at J, with 13 bases in the middle. Per germline, CDR1 SQVTM and CDR2 ANQGSEA. This CDR3 has 13 residues. CDR3 coding DNA: TGCAGCGTTGATGGAGGGGGCGAATACGAGCAGTACTTC. Its protein product is CSVDGGGEYEQYF.

The rearrangement uses TRBV6-1 and TRBJ2-4; D is uncertain. V was pared by 7 bases and J by 1 base, with 5 bases between. This CDR3 region has 12 residues. Per germline, CDR1 MNHNS and CDR2 SASEGT. Here the CDR3 DNA reads TGTGCCAGCACCCCCGCCAAAAACATTCAGTACTTC. It is translated as CASTPAKNIQYF.

J is TRBJ2-3 and V is TRBV11-3, with 8 bases aligning to TRBD1. The CDR3 is made up of 16 amino acids. Per germline, CDR1 SGHNT and CDR2 YENEEA. V was clipped by 1 base and J by 1 base; unmatched bases: 4. The CDR3 region has the DNA TGTGCCAGCAGCTTAGGGGCAGGGGGCGGCACAGATACGCAGTATTTT. Protein sequence: CASSLGAGGGTDTQYF.

This clone was counted a few times. The J gene is TRBJ2-5, the V gene TRBV7-3; TRBD2 agrees at 9 bases. The CDR3 runs 15 residues. Germline CDR1 and CDR2: SGHTA and FQGTGA. V was pared by 5 bases and J by 5 bases, with 9 bases of the junction left unmatched. The DNA for the CDR3 is TGTGCCAGCAGCCCGGGCGGGGGGGCCCGGGAGACCCAGTACTTC. Protein: CASSPGGGARETQYF.

The chain has TRBV5-1 and TRBJ2-7; D is perhaps TRBD1 (6 bases). From germline, CDR1 is SGHRS and CDR2 YFSETQ. The CDR3 runs 16 residues. V was cut by 6 bases and J by 2 bases, with 21 bases left in between. The CDR3 DNA reads as TGCGCCAGCACCGACATACTCAGGGGCCCTCCCTACGAGCAGTACTTC. It yields the protein CASTDILRGPPYEQYF.

The rearrangement links TRBV2 to TRBJ2-2; TRBD2 might be the D (5 bases). The CDR3 is made up of 14 amino acids. CDR1 is SNHLY and CDR2 is FYNNEI in the germline V gene. Trimming stripped 5 bases from V and 9 bases from J, with 16 bases between. CDR3 protein: CASSYPVRVRELFF. CDR3 bases: TGTGCCAGCAGTTATCCGGTGAGGGTTCGGGAGCTGTTTTTT. Based on the CDR3 plus reference TRBV2 and TRBJ2-2, the full variable domain is EPEVTQTPSHQVTQMGQEVILRCVPISNHLYFYWYRQILGQKVEFLVSFYNNEISEKSEIFDDQFSVERPDGSNFTLKIRSTKLEDSAMYFCASSYPVRVRELFFGEGSRLTVL.

This chain links TRBV5-4 with TRBJ2-5, with 10 bases identical to TRBD2. Germline CDR1 reads SGHNT; CDR2 reads YYREEE (reference sequence). The CDR3 length is 16 residues. Trimming cost V 0 bases and J 4 bases; bases outside gene matches: 6. As DNA, the CDR3 is TGTGCCAGCAGCTTGGTGGCTAGCGGGGGACCAGAGACCCAGTACTTC. It yields the protein CASSLVASGGPETQYF.

The CDR3 sequence: CASSPDRTGQTQYF. CDR3 DNA: TGTGCCAGCTCACCGGACAGGACAGGGCAGACCCAGTACTTC. The rearrangement links TRBV18 to TRBJ2-5; 8 positions agree with TRBD1. Germline V lookup: CDR1 KGHSH, CDR2 LQKENI. The CDR3 runs to 14 residues. J was trimmed by 6 bases and V by 3 bases; bases with no gene match: 6.

The V and J genes are TRBV7-3 and TRBJ1-1; D gene ambiguous. The CDR3 contains 17 residues. Germline V lookup: CDR1 SGHTA, CDR2 FQGTGA. Trimming left V 5 bases short and J 2 bases short, with 21 bases between. Here the CDR3 reads CASSPSTARGLNTEAFF. In nucleotides, the CDR3 is TGTGCCAGCAGCCCCAGCACGGCGAGAGGTTTAAACACTGAAGCTTTCTTT.

The rearrangement joins TRBV2 to TRBJ1-1; TRBD1 aligns across 8 bases. Germline V gene lookup returns CDR1 SNHLY and CDR2 FYNNEI. Trimming removed 10 bases from V and 0 bases from J; junction bases left unmatched: 13. The CDR3 consists of 16 residues. The DNA of the CDR3 is TGTGCCACCCAGCACGGCCGACAGGGGTTGAACACTGAAGCTTTCTTT. Protein product: CATQHGRQGLNTEAFF. The complete variable domain, with remaining parts taken from reference TRBV2 and TRBJ1-1, reads EPEVTQTPSHQVTQMGQEVILRCVPISNHLYFYWYRQILGQKVEFLVSFYNNEISEKSEIFDDQFSVERPDGSNFTLKIRSTKLEDSAMYFCATQHGRQGLNTEAFFGQGTRLTVV.

V gene TRBV6-5 combines with J gene TRBJ1-2, with 9 bases lining up with TRBD1. The V segment lost 6 bases and the J segment 5 bases; nucleotides outside the gene matches: 4. CDR1 MNHEY and CDR2 SVGAGI come from the germline V gene. The CDR3 has 13 residues. The CDR3 spells CASSRGQGYGYTF. The CDR3 region has the DNA TGTGCCAGCAGCCGAGGACAGGGGTATGGCTACACCTTC.

The rearrangement uses TRBV6-5 and TRBJ2-1; 9 positions agree with TRBD2. Trimming at V came to 6 bases and at J to 8 bases, leaving 8 bases not matched to a gene. The length of the CDR3 is 14 residues. Germline-derived CDR1 and CDR2 are MNHEY and SVGAGI. The CDR3 spells CASRYAGGPDEQFF. The CDR3 region has the DNA TGTGCCAGCAGATACGCGGGGGGGCCCGATGAGCAGTTCTTC.

This sequence joins TRBV11-3 and TRBJ2-2; no firm D call. Germline V CDR1 and CDR2: SGHNT, YENEEA. There are 13 residues in the CDR3. V dropped 0 bases and J dropped 7 bases, with 6 bases sitting between them. The CDR3 DNA follows: TGTGCCAGCAGCTTAGAGTGGGGCGGGGAGCTGTTTTTT. It encodes CASSLEWGGELFF.

CDR3 protein: CASSRDGPKGGGYTF. In nucleotides, the CDR3 is TGTGCCAGCAGTCGAGACGGGCCAAAAGGCGGGGGCTACACCTTC. The chain links TRBV6-5 to TRBJ1-2; D gene ambiguous. The germline V gene has CDR1 MNHEY and CDR2 SVGAGI. V dropped 5 bases and J dropped 8 bases, with 21 bases sitting between them. There are 15 residues in the CDR3.

The chain carries TRBV10-3 and TRBJ1-1; D unclear. The CDR3 extends over 16 amino acids. V was trimmed by 0 bases and J by 1 base, leaving 12 bases between them. CDR1 ENHRY and CDR2 SYGVKD come from the germline V gene. In DNA, the CDR3 is TGTGCCATCAGTGAGTCAGAGGTCTTGAAGAACACTGAAGCTTTCTTT. It codes for CAISESEVLKNTEAFF.